This T cell receptor (beta chain) was recovered during a study of T cell responses to AZD1222 COVID-19 vaccine. Study results and caveats: The study found Spike-specific TCR breadth and depth rose after two AZD1222 doses.

The protocol was immunoSEQ multiplex PCR, while the TCRdb copy is restricted to in-frame clones and leaves out a portion. Found here are fewer than 200,000 clones, 85% to 90% of them singletons; the top ten hold 9.5% to 13%. Turning to this clone: Its target is unknown.

The CDR3 is 15 residues long. V lost 0 bases and J 2 bases, leaving 11 bases between the germline ends. From germline, CDR1 is MNHNS and CDR2 SASEGT. This clonotype originated in an adult who received the AZD1222 COVID-19 vaccine. The sequencing used peripheral blood, collected 28 days after the second AZD1222 dose. The rearrangement joins TRBV6-1 to TRBJ2-7; TRBD1 might be the D (6 bases). The CDR3 DNA is TGTGCCAGCAGTGAAGCGACAGGCTGGACCTACGAGCAGTACTTC. It encodes CASSEATGWTYEQYF.